The 9 T cell receptor beta chains reported below all come from one sample, sequenced in a study of radiation and T cells in renal cell carcinoma. Sequenced by immunoSEQ multiplex PCR; TCRdb stores in-frame clones only, minus some. The sample carries some 150,000 clones, around four fifths recorded once. The time point was: baseline pretreatment blood. Treatment defined: 15 Gy SBRT to primary tumor, nephrectomy 4 weeks later. The source material was blood, sampled from a patient whose treatment included radiotherapy and nephrectomy. These receptors all stem from a woman between 50 and 59 years old with renal cell carcinoma.

The chain couples TRBV9 to TRBJ2-5, with D uncertain. CDR3 length: 12 amino acids. V shed 3 bases and J shed 4 bases, with 7 bases lying between them. Germline V gene sequence: CDR1 SGDLS, CDR2 YYNGEE. This CDR3 reads CASSALRETQYF. Here the CDR3 DNA reads TGTGCCAGCAGCGCGCTCCGAGAGACCCAGTACTTC. The entire variable domain, with the rest obtained from reference TRBV9 and TRBJ2-5, is as follows: DSGVTQTPKHLITATGQRVTLRCSPRSGDLSVYWYQQSLDQGLQFLIQYYNGEERAKGNILERFSAQQFPDLHSELNLSSLELGDSALYFCASSALRETQYFGPGTRLLVL.

The genes are TRBV5-4 and TRBJ2-3; 7 bases align to TRBD1. There are 14 residues in the CDR3. The germline CDR1 and CDR2 sequences are SGHNT and YYREEE (reference sequence). The trim removed 5 bases at V and 0 bases at J, leaving 3 bases unmatched. CDR3 region: CASRRDSSTDTQYF. Here the CDR3 DNA reads TGTGCCAGCAGGAGGGACAGTAGCACAGATACGCAGTATTTT.

Regarding this clone: This specimen includes other DNA sequences encoding the same CDR3. The chain links TRBV9 to TRBJ2-1; no reliable D call. The CDR3 contains 11 residues. V gave up 0 bases and J gave up 9 bases, with 4 bases separating them. The germline V gene encodes CDR1 SGDLS and CDR2 YYNGEE. This CDR3 reads CASSVGSEQFF. CDR3 bases: TGTGCCAGCAGCGTAGGAAGTGAGCAGTTCTTC.

This chain links TRBV30 with TRBJ1-2; D unresolved. The CDR3 is made up of 14 amino acids. Deletions cut 4 bases from V and 2 bases from J, with 14 bases between. The V gene's germline CDR1 is GTSNPN and CDR2 SVGIG (reference sequence). CDR3 region: CAWIHSRRNYGYTF. The CDR3 DNA follows: TGTGCCTGGATCCACAGCCGGAGGAACTATGGCTACACCTTC.

This rearrangement joins TRBV5-4 to TRBJ2-7; 8 nucleotides align to TRBD1. Trimming took 5 bases from V and 1 from J; bases not matched to a gene: 5. CDR3 length: 14 amino acids. Germline V gene sequence: CDR1 SGHNT, CDR2 YYREEE (reference sequence). DNA for the CDR3: TGTGCCAGCAGGCTGGACAGGGCGTCCTACGAGCAGTACTTC. Encoded protein: CASRLDRASYEQYF. Using reference TRBV5-4 and TRBJ2-7 for the parts outside the CDR3, the full variable domain is ETGVTQSPTHLIKTRGQQVTLRCSSQSGHNTVSWYQQALGQGPQFIFQYYREEENGRGNFPPRFSGLQFPNYSSELNVNALELDDSALYLCASRLDRASYEQYFGPGTRLTVT.

The rearrangement uses TRBV29-1 and TRBJ2-1; tentatively, D is TRBD1 (7 bases). Looked up from germline, CDR1 is SQVTM and CDR2 is ANQGSEA. CDR3 length: 12 residues. V shed 7 bases and J shed 6 bases, with 13 bases lying between them. The CDR3 is CSAGDRVNEQFF. As DNA, the CDR3 is TGCAGCGCGGGGGACAGAGTCAATGAGCAGTTCTTC.

This chain uses TRBV5-1 with TRBJ2-3; TRBD1 might be the D (6 bases). Germline V CDR1 and CDR2: SGHRS, YFSETQ. This CDR3 spans 15 amino acids. Trimming cost V 4 bases and J 3 bases, with 15 bases left between them. Here the CDR3 reads CASSTQGERTDTQYF. The DNA of the CDR3 is TGCGCCAGCAGCACACAGGGTGAGAGGACAGATACGCAGTATTTT.

A few counts support this clone. The rearrangement joins TRBV7-9 to TRBJ1-1, with a tentative D call TRBD1 (5 bases). The germline V gene has CDR1 SEHNR and CDR2 FQNEAQ (reference sequence). The CDR3 length is 14 residues. The V end lost 5 bases, the J end lost 6 bases, and 16 bases lay between the germline ends. The DNA for the CDR3 is TGTGCCAGCAGCGCCGACCCCGGGGGGTCTGAAGCTTTCTTT. Residues: CASSADPGGSEAFF. Filled out from reference TRBV7-9 and TRBJ1-1, the complete variable domain reads DTGVSQNPRHKITKRGQNVTFRCDPISEHNRLYWYRQTLGQGPEFLTYFQNEAQLEKSRLLSDRFSAERPKGSFSTLEIQRTEQGDSAMYLCASSADPGGSEAFFGQGTRLTVV.

In its sample, this clone was seen once. The chain carries TRBV5-1 and TRBJ1-1; a weak D match, TRBD1 (6 bases). Germline V lookup: CDR1 SGHRS, CDR2 YFSETQ. This CDR3 comprises 13 residues. The V gene lost 5 bases and the J gene lost 1 base, with 9 bases spanning the gap. CDR3 nucleotide sequence: TGCGCCAGCAGACAGGGCCAGAACACTGAAGCTTTCTTT. Amino acid sequence: CASRQGQNTEAFF.